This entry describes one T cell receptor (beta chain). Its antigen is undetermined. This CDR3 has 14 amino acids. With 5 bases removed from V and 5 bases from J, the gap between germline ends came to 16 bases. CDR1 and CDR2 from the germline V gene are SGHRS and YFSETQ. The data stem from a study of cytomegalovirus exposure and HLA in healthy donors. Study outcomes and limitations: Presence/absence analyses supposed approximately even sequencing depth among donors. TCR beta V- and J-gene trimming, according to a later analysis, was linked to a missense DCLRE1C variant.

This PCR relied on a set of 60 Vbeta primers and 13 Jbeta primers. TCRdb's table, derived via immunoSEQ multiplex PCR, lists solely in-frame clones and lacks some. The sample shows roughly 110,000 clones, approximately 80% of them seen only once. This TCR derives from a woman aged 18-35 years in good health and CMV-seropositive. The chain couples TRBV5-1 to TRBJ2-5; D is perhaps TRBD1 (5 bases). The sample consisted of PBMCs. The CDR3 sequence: CASRDQGMSETQYF. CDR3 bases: TGCGCCAGCAGAGACCAGGGAATGTCGGAGACCCAGTACTTC.